The present TCR beta chain was sequenced within a study of CD4 T cells in relation to SARS-CoV-2 and coronaviruses (dated by TCRdb to the early 2020s). Regarding the complete study: In the ViraFEST assay, PBMCs were cultured with antigen for roughly ten days, after which TCR beta CDR3s were sequenced to identify clonal expansions specific to the antigen. Across all 12 patients in the convalescent cohort, the median age was roughly 40 years, with a range of roughly 21 to 72 years. The approximately 12 convalescent patients included 8 males and 4 females; two subjects were Hispanic. Using patient-derived lymphoblastoid cell lines, the shared crossreactive spike epitopes were mapped to their HLA restriction. At the level of individual TCR clonotypes, the study measured memory CD4+ T cell crossreactivity between SARS-CoV-2 spike protein and common cold coronavirus spike proteins. Samples from three pre-COVID donors and the naive versus memory experiments were sequenced with the Adaptive Biotechnologies TCR-sequencing kit; other data were Illumina-based. A different TCR-beta assay, based on Illumina, was used to sequence expansion assays from other donors in the study. The research as a whole found: Because no donor provided both pre-pandemic and post-infection samples, tracing the source of pre-existing responses was limited. Crossreactive clones showed significantly weaker SARS-CoV-2-driven expansion than monoreactive clones, consistent with antigenic imprinting. Crossreactivity analysis centred on spike protein, so crossreactivity against other viral proteins was not assessed. Small numbers of patients and of tested TCRs limited the study. Naive versus memory sequencing indicated the assay detects memory recall responses rather than primary responses primed during culture. Approximately 69% of donors had memory CD4+ clonotypes that crossrecognized SARS-CoV-2 and at least one common cold coronavirus spike.

Survey-level immunoSEQ TCR-beta sequencing was performed on DNA from CEF-cultured naive and memory CD4+ T cells. Per the original workflow: During preprocessing, nonproductive sequences were removed, as were CDR3s that did not start with C, did not end with F or W, or were shorter than 7 amino acids. Antigen-specific clonotypes were called with the MANAFEST web app, based on expansion relative to reference and other culture wells. To be counted as positive, a clone had to show significant expansion compared with the reference culture, at an FDR below 0.05, in 2 of 3 replicate wells. For a clone to be considered positive, significant expansion relative to all other tandem wells and an odds ratio above 5 were also required. Cultured and uncultured naive and memory CD4+ repertoires were searched for previously identified spike- and CEF-reactive CDR3s. After three terminal residues were trimmed from each end, CDR3 homology was quantified as pairwise Levenshtein distance using the stringdist R package. This is the immuneACCESS table as TCRdb keeps it, with only in-frame sequences that have V and J called. A part of the clones is gone; compared with another copy, unresolved V genes explain less than half, and the rest is unexplained. That table gives V, J and clone size, and the DNA gave D and trimming. Present in this sample are about 35,000 clones, more than 65% of which were seen just once. In total, the top ten clones hold approximately 20% of the sample.

To separate naive from memory CD4+ T cells, cryopreserved PBMCs first underwent CD4 enrichment and then EasySep naive CD4+ T cell enrichment. Sorted naive or memory CD4+ T cells (fewer than 1.1 x 10^5) were cultured 1:1 with T cell-depleted PBMCs and CEF peptides for around 9 days. In general, triplicate replicate wells were used for every peptide culture condition. Ficoll-Paque PLUS gradient centrifugation was used to isolate PBMCs from either whole blood or leukapheresis product. The PBMCs went either fresh into the expansion assay or into cryopreservation at -140 degrees C. The QIAamp Micro DNA Kit was used to extract genomic DNA from the CD4+ T cells. Worth noting for this clone: There is no known antigen for this receptor. No clone much larger than this one lies a single base away; base qualities are absent.

Trimming costs V 7 bases and J 1 base, and their ends lie 12 bases apart. Inclusive of the bounding cysteine and phenylalanine, the CDR3 is 14 residues long. Just the 42-base CDR3 DNA is kept, in frame starting at base 1. Reading the germline V gene (reference sequence) gives CDR1 SEHNR and CDR2 FQNEAQ. Sequencing input: memory CD4+ T cells from PBMCs, cultured in vitro. The meaning of the sample's cell subset or site label: memory (non-naive) CD4+ T cells. The TCR comes from an adult with COVID-19. The chain employs TRBV7-9 and TRBJ2-3; possibly the D gene is TRBD1, per 5 matching bases. The CDR3 sequence is CASTWGRGTDTQYF. The DNA sequence reads TGTGCCAGCACCTGGGGCAGGGGCACAGATACGCAGTATTTT.